This T cell receptor beta chain was captured by sequencing in a study of blood T cell repertoires in COVID-19. This CDR3 has 12 residues. V gave up 4 bases and J gave up 5 bases, with 10 bases separating them. Looked up from germline, CDR1 is SGDLS and CDR2 is YYNGEE. Clones were sequenced by immunoSEQ multiplex PCR, and TCRdb holds only the in-frame ones, with some missing. Among some 250,000 clones listed, roughly 86% were seen once. The sample comprised peripheral blood. J is TRBJ2-7 and V is TRBV9; D not resolved. This sequence was found in a woman aged 55-70 years with COVID-19, enrolled during active disease. CDR3 in amino acids: CASSPSRDEQYF. The CDR3 DNA is TGTGCCAGCAGCCCAAGTCGAGACGAGCAGTACTTC. The full variable domain, completed using reference TRBV9 and TRBJ2-7, is DSGVTQTPKHLITATGQRVTLRCSPRSGDLSVYWYQQSLDQGLQFLIQYYNGEERAKGNILERFSAQQFPDLHSELNLSSLELGDSALYFCASSPSRDEQYFGPGTRLTVT.